This TCR beta chain was captured in a study of vaccination and CD4 T cells after COVID-19. The overall study: All convalescent patients were nasal swab PCR positive for SARS-CoV-2; 9 or 10 had mild and one severe disease.

Sequenced with the Oncomine TCR Beta short-read assay was DNA taken from cultured CD4+ T cells. A single record per CDR3 protein comes from TCRdb applying MiXCR to the PCR reads. Among about 9,400 distinct CDR3 sequences listed, approximately 70% were seen once. Overall study results and limits: Going from roughly 21 to 40, median SARS-CoV-2-reactive clonotypes did not rise significantly.

As to this clonotype: Its antigen is as yet unknown.

Treatment specified: roughly 11-day PBMC culture with coronavirus spike peptide pools or control peptides (ViraFEST assay). Sequenced material: CD4+ T cells from blood, cultured in vitro. This receptor was obtained from a human donor who had recovered from COVID-19.

CDR3 sequence: CASSLARQAYNYGYTF. CDR3 bases: TGTGCCAGCAGCTTAGCCCGACAGGCCTACAACTATGGCTACACCTTC. This chain joins TRBV7-9 and TRBJ1-2, with D perhaps matching TRBD1 (6 bases). The length of the CDR3 is 16 residues. Germline V gene data show CDR1 as SEHNR and CDR2 as FQNEAQ (reference sequence). With 0 bases removed from V and 2 bases from J, the gap between germline ends came to 13 bases.